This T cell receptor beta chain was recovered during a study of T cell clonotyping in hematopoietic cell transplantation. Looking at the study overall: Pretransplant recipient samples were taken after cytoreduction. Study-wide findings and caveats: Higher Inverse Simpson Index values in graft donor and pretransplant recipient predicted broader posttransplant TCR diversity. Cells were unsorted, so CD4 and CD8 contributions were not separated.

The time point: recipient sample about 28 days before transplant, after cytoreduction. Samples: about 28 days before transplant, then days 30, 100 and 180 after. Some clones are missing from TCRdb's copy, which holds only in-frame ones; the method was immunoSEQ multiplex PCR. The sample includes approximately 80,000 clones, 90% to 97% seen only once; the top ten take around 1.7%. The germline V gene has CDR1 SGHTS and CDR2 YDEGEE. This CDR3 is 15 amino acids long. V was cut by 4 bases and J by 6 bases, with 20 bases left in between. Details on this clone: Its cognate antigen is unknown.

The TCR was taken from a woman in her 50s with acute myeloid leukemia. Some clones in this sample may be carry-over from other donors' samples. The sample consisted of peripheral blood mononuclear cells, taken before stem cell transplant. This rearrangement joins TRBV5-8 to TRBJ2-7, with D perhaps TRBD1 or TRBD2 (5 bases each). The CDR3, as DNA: TGTGCCAGCAGCCGGATGGGGGTCCTACCCTTCGAGCAGTACTTC. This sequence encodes CASSRMGVLPFEQYF.